This passage covers 19 T cell receptor beta chains from one sample sequenced in a study of patients and donors after allogeneic stem cell transplantation. From the RT-PCR reads, TCRdb called clonotypes with MiXCR, one entry per CDR3 protein. Among about 57,000 distinct CDR3 sequences listed, roughly 14% were seen once. The material sequenced was blood, either unsorted or a sorted T cell fraction (not recorded which). The source is a human donor who was either an allogeneic HSCT recipient or a stem cell or donor lymphocyte infusion donor (not recorded which). It is not recorded whose cells these are; they may come from a transplant donor.

This clonotype showed up just a few times. This chain uses TRBV7-6 with TRBJ2-7; 9 bases line up with TRBD2. This CDR3 is 15 amino acids long. V shed 4 bases, J shed 3 bases, and the junction held 7 bases outside the gene matches. Germline CDR1 and CDR2: SGHVS and FNYEAQ. The CDR3 DNA reads as TGTGCCAGCAGCTGGCTAGCGGGATCTAACTACGAGCAGTACTTC. It encodes CASSWLAGSNYEQYF.

This clonotype was counted ten times or more. The chain uses TRBV9 and TRBJ1-2; 9 bases fit TRBD1. V trimming: 2 bases; J trimming: 4 bases; junction bases outside the gene matches: 3. CDR1 and CDR2 (germline): SGDLS, YYNGEE. This CDR3 comprises 14 residues. The CDR3 DNA reads as TGTGCCAGCAGCGTGGGACAGGGAACCTATGGCTACACCTTC. Translated: CASSVGQGTYGYTF.

This clonotype was counted between two and nine times. J is TRBJ2-1 and V is TRBV7-2; the D gene is possibly TRBD1 (6 bases). Trimming shortened V by 4 bases and J by 10 bases, and 20 bases separated the two germline ends. Looked up from germline, CDR1 is SGHTA and CDR2 is FQGNSA. The CDR3 length is 15 residues. The CDR3 DNA reads as TGTGCCAGCAGCTCCGGGACAATAGGGGAAGGGGAGCAGTTCTTC. Its protein product is CASSSGTIGEGEQFF.

The chain combines TRBV5-1 with TRBJ2-5, with 7 nucleotides matching TRBD1. From germline, CDR1 is SGHRS and CDR2 YFSETQ. The J segment lost 2 bases and the V segment lost 5 bases, leaving 9 bases of the junction unmatched. The CDR3 has 15 amino acids. The CDR3 reads CASSPSPGQQETQYF. The CDR3 DNA reads TGCGCCAGCAGTCCTTCTCCGGGACAGCAAGAGACCCAGTACTTC.

The chain recombines TRBV6-6 with TRBJ2-3; perhaps D is TRBD1 or TRBD2 (6 bases each). Germline V gives CDR1 MNHNY, CDR2 SVGAGI (reference sequence). V dropped 8 bases and J dropped 3 bases, with 15 bases sitting between them. The CDR3 covers 14 residues. The CDR3 protein is CASSGTGRTDTQYF. CDR3 DNA: TGTGCCAGCTCAGGAACAGGGAGGACAGATACGCAGTATTTT.

This clonotype has a count of ten or more. The rearrangement links TRBV29-1 to TRBJ2-2; 7 bases map to TRBD1. Looked up from germline, CDR1 is SQVTM and CDR2 is ANQGSEA. This CDR3 spans 14 amino acids. V was pared by 4 bases and J by 7 bases, with 9 bases of the junction left unmatched. CDR3 nucleotides: TGCAGCGTTGTAGGACAGGACAGCGGCGGGGAGCTGTTTTTT. Residues: CSVVGQDSGGELFF.

This clonotype came up once. The conserved phenylalanine or tryptophan normally closing the CDR3 is absent here, so this likely arose from a read error. V and J are TRBV20-1 and TRBJ2-1; weak D call: TRBD1 (6 bases). V lost 5 bases and J 4 bases, leaving 18 bases between the germline ends. This CDR3 contains 15 residues. Germline assignment: CDR1 DFQATT and CDR2 SNEGSKA (reference sequence). The CDR3 DNA sequence: TGCAGTGCTTCCTCAACAGGGTCCTCATACAATGAGCAGTTCTCC. This sequence encodes CSASSTGSSYNEQFS.

This clonotype was counted only a few times. This chain links TRBV7-8 with TRBJ2-3; D assignment may be TRBD1 or TRBD2 (5 bases each). This CDR3 is built from 15 residues. The germline CDR1 and CDR2 sequences are SGHVS and FQNEAQ. Trimming removed 3 bases at V and 6 bases at J, with 16 bases between. This CDR3 reads CASSFLGRPGDTQYF. In DNA, the CDR3 is TGTGCCAGCAGCTTCCTGGGACGCCCGGGGGATACGCAGTATTTT.

This clonotype appeared a few times. This chain's CDR3 is CASRSRRLNTEAFF. The CDR3 DNA sequence: TGTGCCAGCAGGTCCAGGAGACTGAACACTGAAGCTTTCTTT. This chain uses TRBV12-3 or TRBV12-4 with TRBJ1-1; D not certain. This CDR3 spans 14 amino acids. Trimming cost V 6 bases and J 0 bases, with 11 bases left between them.

V usage is TRBV2 and J usage is TRBJ2-2; 7 bases agree with TRBD2. This CDR3 comprises 13 residues. V lost 4 bases and J lost 6; bases outside the gene matches: 2. The germline V gene has CDR1 SNHLY and CDR2 FYNNEI. CDR3 nucleotides: TGTGCCAGCAGTGGGGACTACGCCGGGGAGCTGTTTTTT. Amino acids: CASSGDYAGELFF. The whole variable domain, remainder taken from reference TRBV2 and TRBJ2-2, is EPEVTQTPSHQVTQMGQEVILRCVPISNHLYFYWYRQILGQKVEFLVSFYNNEISEKSEIFDDQFSVERPDGSNFTLKIRSTKLEDSAMYFCASSGDYAGELFFGEGSRLTVL.

A few counts support this clonotype. This CDR3 is CASSQKGTSGRANSDTQYF. DNA for the CDR3: TGTGCCAGCAGCCAGAAAGGGACTAGCGGGAGGGCCAATTCAGATACGCAGTATTTT. The chain links TRBV7-2 to TRBJ2-3; the match to TRBD2 covers 16 bases. Germline-derived CDR1 and CDR2 are SGHTA and FQGNSA. The J segment lost 4 bases and the V segment lost 5 bases, leaving 12 bases of the junction unmatched. This CDR3 region has 19 residues.

The chain employs TRBV5-1 and TRBJ1-1, with 7 bases matching TRBD1. J lost 3 bases, V lost 9 bases, and 11 bases had no gene match. From germline, CDR1 is SGHRS and CDR2 YFSETQ. The CDR3 is 14 residues long. CDR3: CATSTGRGYTEAFF. For the CDR3, the DNA is TGCGCCACTTCGACAGGGCGAGGGTACACTGAAGCTTTCTTT.

By share, this clonotype counts as medium-sized. The CDR3 sequence: CASSLSVRDLVYSNQPQHF. CDR3 DNA: TGTGCCAGCAGTTTATCGGTCAGGGATTTGGTGTATAGCAATCAGCCCCAGCATTTT. V is TRBV27 and J is TRBJ1-5; maybe TRBD1 (5 bases). Trimming pared 0 bases from V and 0 bases from J, leaving 18 bases between. CDR1 MNHEY and CDR2 SMNVEV come from the germline V gene (reference sequence). There are 19 residues in the CDR3.

This clonotype appeared a few times. The rearrangement uses TRBV7-9 and TRBJ2-1; D remains unclear. CDR1 is SEHNR and CDR2 is FQNEAQ in the germline V gene (reference sequence). This CDR3 comprises 13 residues. Trimming removed 5 bases at V and 0 bases at J, with 5 bases between. This chain's CDR3 is CASSPDSYNEQFF. CDR3 DNA sequence: TGTGCCAGCAGCCCTGACTCCTACAATGAGCAGTTCTTC.

In DNA, the CDR3 is TGTGCCAGCAGCCTGATTCCGGGACTCTTCAACACCGGGGAGCTGTTTTTT. Amino acid sequence: CASSLIPGLFNTGELFF. The chain combines TRBV3-1 with TRBJ2-2, with D maybe TRBD2 (6 bases). This CDR3 has 17 residues. Trimming took 4 bases from V and 2 from J, leaving 17 bases between them. Germline V gene data show CDR1 as LGHDT and CDR2 as YNNKEL (reference sequence).

There are many counts of this clonotype. This rearrangement joins TRBV24-1 to TRBJ1-2, with no clear D. Germline V gene data show CDR1 as KGHDR and CDR2 as SFDVKD. Trimming removed 3 bases from V and 2 bases from J, with 12 bases in between. This CDR3 has 15 residues. In nucleotides, the CDR3 is TGTGCCACCAGTGATCCAGCATCATCCAACTATGGCTACACCTTC. Its protein is CATSDPASSNYGYTF.

A few counts support this clonotype. V is TRBV12-3 or TRBV12-4 and J is TRBJ2-3; perhaps TRBD2 as D (6 bases). The CDR3 loop spans 15 amino acids. The V end was cut by 2 bases, the J end by 4 bases, with 13 bases between. The DNA of the CDR3 is TGTGCCAGCAGTTTACGGGCGGGGCGGTCAGATACGCAGTATTTT. Its protein is CASSLRAGRSDTQYF.

This clonotype was seen at least ten times. This rearrangement joins TRBV7-2 to TRBJ1-6; weak D call: TRBD1 (6 bases). This CDR3 has 18 amino acids. With 4 bases removed from V and 7 bases from J, the gap between germline ends came to 23 bases. Looked up from germline, CDR1 is SGHTA and CDR2 is FQGNSA. Here the CDR3 reads CASSSRRWGAEGNSPLHF. The CDR3 bases are TGTGCCAGCAGCTCCAGACGGTGGGGGGCAGAGGGAAATTCACCCCTCCACTTT.

This clonotype was observed at least ten times. The chain has TRBV21-1 and TRBJ1-3; the D segment call TRBD1 is taken from the table without a DNA check. TRBV21-1 is a pseudogene. The CDR3 runs 17 residues. The CDR3 DNA follows: TGTGCCAGCAGCAAAGTTGGGGCCAGGGTATTACGAAACACCATATATTTT. The encoded protein is CASSKVGARVLRNTIYF.